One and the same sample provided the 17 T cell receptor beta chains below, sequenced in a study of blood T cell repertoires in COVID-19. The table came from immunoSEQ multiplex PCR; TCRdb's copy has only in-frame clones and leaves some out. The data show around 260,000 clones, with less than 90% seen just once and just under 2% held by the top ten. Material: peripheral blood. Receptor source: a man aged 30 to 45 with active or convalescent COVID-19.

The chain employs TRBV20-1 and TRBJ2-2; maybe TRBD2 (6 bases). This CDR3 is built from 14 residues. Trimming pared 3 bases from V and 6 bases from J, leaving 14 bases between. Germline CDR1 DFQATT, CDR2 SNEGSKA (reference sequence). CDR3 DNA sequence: TGCAGTGCTAGTGAGGCGGGGCTTGCCGGGGAGCTGTTTTTT. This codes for CSASEAGLAGELFF.

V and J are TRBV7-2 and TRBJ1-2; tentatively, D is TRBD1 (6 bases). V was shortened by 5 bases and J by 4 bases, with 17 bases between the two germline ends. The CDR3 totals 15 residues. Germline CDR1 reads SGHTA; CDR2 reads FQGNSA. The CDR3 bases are TGTGCCAGCAGCCCGCGTTACAGGGCCCTCTATGGCTACACCTTC. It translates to CASSPRYRALYGYTF.

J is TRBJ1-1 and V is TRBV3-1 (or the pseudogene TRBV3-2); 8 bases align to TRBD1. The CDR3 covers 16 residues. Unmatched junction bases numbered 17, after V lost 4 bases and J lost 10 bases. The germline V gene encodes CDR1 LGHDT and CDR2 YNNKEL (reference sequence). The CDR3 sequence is CASSLASMTGAGGAFF. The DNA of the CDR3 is TGTGCCAGCAGCCTGGCCTCGATGACAGGGGCAGGTGGAGCTTTCTTT.

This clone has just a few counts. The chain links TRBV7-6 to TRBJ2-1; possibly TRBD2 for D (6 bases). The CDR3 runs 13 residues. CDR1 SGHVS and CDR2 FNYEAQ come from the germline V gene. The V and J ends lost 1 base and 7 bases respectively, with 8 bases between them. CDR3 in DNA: TGTGCCAGCAGCTTAGTGGGGGGAAATGAGCAGTTCTTC. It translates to CASSLVGGNEQFF.

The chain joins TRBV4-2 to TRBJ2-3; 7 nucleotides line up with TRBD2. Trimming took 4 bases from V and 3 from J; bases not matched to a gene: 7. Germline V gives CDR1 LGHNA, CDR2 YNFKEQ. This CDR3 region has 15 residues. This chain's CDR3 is CASSLSSGQTDTQYF. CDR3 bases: TGTGCCAGCAGCCTATCTAGCGGCCAGACAGATACGCAGTATTTT.

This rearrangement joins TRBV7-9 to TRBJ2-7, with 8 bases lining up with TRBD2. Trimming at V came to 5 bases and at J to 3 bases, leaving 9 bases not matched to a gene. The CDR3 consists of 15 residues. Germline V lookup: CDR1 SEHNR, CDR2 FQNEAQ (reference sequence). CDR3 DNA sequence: TGTGCCAGCAGCACCCACTCCGGGAGGGTCTACGAGCAGTACTTC. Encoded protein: CASSTHSGRVYEQYF.

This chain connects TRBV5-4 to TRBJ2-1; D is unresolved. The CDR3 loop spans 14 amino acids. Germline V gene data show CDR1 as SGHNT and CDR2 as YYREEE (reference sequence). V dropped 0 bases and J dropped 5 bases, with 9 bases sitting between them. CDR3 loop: CASSLEYGDNEQFF. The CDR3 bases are TGTGCCAGCAGCTTGGAGTACGGAGACAATGAGCAGTTCTTC.

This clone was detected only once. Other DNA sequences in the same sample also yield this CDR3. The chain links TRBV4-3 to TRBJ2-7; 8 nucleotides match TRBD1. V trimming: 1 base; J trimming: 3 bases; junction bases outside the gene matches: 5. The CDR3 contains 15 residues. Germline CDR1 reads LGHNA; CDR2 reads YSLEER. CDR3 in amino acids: CASSQGTGGYYEQYF. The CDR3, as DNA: TGCGCCAGCAGCCAAGGCACAGGGGGTTACTACGAGCAGTACTTC.

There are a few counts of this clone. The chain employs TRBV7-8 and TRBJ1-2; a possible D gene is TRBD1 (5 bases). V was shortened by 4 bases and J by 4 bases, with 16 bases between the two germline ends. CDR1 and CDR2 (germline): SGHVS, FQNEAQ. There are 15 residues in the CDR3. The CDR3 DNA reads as TGTGCCAGCAGCTCCCTCGGGGGGTTGGGCTATGGCTACACCTTC. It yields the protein CASSSLGGLGYGYTF.

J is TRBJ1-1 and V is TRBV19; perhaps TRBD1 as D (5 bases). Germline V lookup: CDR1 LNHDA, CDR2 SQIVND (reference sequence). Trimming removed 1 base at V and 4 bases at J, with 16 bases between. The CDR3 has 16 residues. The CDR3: CASSIGGGEWSTEAFF. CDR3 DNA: TGTGCCAGTAGTATAGGCGGGGGGGAGTGGAGCACTGAAGCTTTCTTT.

In DNA form, the CDR3 reads TGTGCCAGCAGGCCCGGGACATCCTCCTACGAGCAGTACTTC. Amino acids: CASRPGTSSYEQYF. The chain joins TRBV2 to TRBJ2-7, with TRBD1 as a possible D gene (6 bases). V lost 6 bases and J lost 0, with 12 bases in between. Germline-derived CDR1 and CDR2 are SNHLY and FYNNEI. The CDR3 has 14 residues.

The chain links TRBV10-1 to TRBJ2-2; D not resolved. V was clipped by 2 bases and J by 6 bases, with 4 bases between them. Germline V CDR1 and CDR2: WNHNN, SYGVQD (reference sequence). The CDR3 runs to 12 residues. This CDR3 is CASSEPAGELFF. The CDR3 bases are TGCGCCAGCAGTGAGCCTGCCGGGGAGCTGTTTTTT.

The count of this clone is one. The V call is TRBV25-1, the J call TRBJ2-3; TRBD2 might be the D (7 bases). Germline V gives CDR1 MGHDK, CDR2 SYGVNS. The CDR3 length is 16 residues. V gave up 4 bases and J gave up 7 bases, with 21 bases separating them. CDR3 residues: CASSGTAMGGGNTQYF. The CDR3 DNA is TGTGCCAGCAGTGGCACCGCTATGGGAGGGGGGAATACGCAGTATTTT.

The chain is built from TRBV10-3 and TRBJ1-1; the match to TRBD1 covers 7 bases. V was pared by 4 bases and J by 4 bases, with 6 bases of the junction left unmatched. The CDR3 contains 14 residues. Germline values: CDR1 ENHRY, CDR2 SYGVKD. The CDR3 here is CAISGQGVSTEAFF. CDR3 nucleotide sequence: TGTGCCATCAGTGGGCAGGGGGTGAGCACTGAAGCTTTCTTT.

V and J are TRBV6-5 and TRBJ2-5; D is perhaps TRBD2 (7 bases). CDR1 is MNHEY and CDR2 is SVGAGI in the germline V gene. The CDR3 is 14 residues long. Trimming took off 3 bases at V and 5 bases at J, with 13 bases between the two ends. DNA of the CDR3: TGTGCCAGCAGTTATACCAAGGGGGGGGAGACCCAGTACTTC. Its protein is CASSYTKGGETQYF.

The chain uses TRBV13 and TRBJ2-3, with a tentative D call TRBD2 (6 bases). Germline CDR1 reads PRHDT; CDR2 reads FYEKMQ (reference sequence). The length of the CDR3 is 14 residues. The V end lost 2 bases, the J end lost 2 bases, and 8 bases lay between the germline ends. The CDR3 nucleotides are TGTGCCAGCAGCTTACCGGGGGTCACAGATACGCAGTATTTT. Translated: CASSLPGVTDTQYF.

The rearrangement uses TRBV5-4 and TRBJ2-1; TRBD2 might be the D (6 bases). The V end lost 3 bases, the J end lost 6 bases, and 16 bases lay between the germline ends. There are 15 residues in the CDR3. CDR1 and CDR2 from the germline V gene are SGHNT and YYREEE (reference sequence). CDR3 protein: CASSSGLSSRNEQFF. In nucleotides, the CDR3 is TGTGCCAGCAGCTCTGGACTATCTTCCCGCAATGAGCAGTTCTTC.